This TCR beta chain was observed in a study of shared clonotypes between healthy human individuals (dated by TCRdb to about 2020). Study-level background: The cohort included three men and a couple of women between 18 and 49 years of age. Per donor, three plates each were used for CD4 naive and CD4 memory, two for CD8 naive, and one for CD8 memory. To estimate repertoire size and how much clonotype sharing occurs between individuals, the study deeply sequenced the blood TCR repertoires of about five healthy adults. To increase sequencing depth and limit assay-specific biases, different laboratories used diverse techniques to prepare libraries and sequence TCR repertoires. Each donor's leukapheresis produced roughly between roughly 0.94 and 9.5 billion PBMCs. Summary of the overall study and its limitations: When a handful of donors were compared, the shared fraction of clonotypes was 5% to 6.5% for naive CD4, more than 3% for naive CD8, 2% to 2.5% for memory CD4, and less than 0.45% for memory CD8. Pairwise subsampling led to the expectation that sequencing depth would affect the degree of clonotype sharing among donors. Clonotypes shared by all four sorted-subset donors showed higher generation probabilities than non-shared clonotypes. Only blood was sampled, and tissue TCR repertoires likely differ from those in blood. The genetic and exposure-history diversity represented was limited by the small number of donors. Estimated clonotype richness was generally larger for naive than for memory subsets. Even with the large sequencing depth, rarefaction of the sorted-subset datasets indicated that sequencing was incomplete.

Healthy HIV-negative adults with no recently reported acute infections or vaccinations were included as donors. Every donor was a Caucasian adult living in Nashville, Tennessee, USA. CD4+ T cells were enriched through magnetic negative selection, after which naive cells were positively selected on CD45RA and the remaining negative fraction served as the memory subset. Blood was obtained by leukapheresis, after which PBMCs were separated by Ficoll-Histopaque density gradient centrifugation and cryopreserved in liquid nitrogen vapor phase. Analytical flow cytometry was used to check the purity and quantity of each magnetically sorted T cell population. Genomic DNA was isolated from every sorted fraction and measured by UV absorbance on a Nanodrop 2000c. Using the deep immunoSEQ assay, TCR CDR3 regions were amplified from genomic DNA by multiplex PCR. For each cell subset, the extracted genomic DNA was distributed evenly across all wells of several immunoSEQ 96-well plates, and each plate served as one replicate. For sorted subsets, each replicate PCR was loaded with approximately 190 ng genomic DNA, equivalent to 25,000 to 35,000 T cell genomes. Purified libraries were measured with a Qubit 3.0 fluorometer, size-checked on a Bioanalyzer 2100, and measured again with the KAPA Library Quantification kit. Every immunoSEQ 96-well plate was sequenced on a separate single-read 150-cycle Illumina NextSeq 550 flow cell. Per the original workflow: Because the immunoSEQ output held only junctional sequences and lacked quality scores, the filtering could not match the filtering applied to full-length reads. To assign V/J genes and CDR3, sequences were annotated using PyIR, a Python wrapper for IgBLAST v1.9, with IMGT germline references. Reads were filtered out if the reads had weak V/J assignments (E-value above 1e-6), no CDR3, stop codons, out-of-frame junctions, or ambiguous translated residues. V3J clonotypes were defined as sequences sharing the same inferred V gene, J gene, and CDR3 amino acid sequence. The percentage overlap between two repertoires was calculated by dividing the number of shared unique clonotypes by the size of the smaller repertoire. Three approaches were used to assess repertoire richness: RTK rarefaction, the Chao1 estimator, and Recon v2.1 estimates of unobserved clonotypes. OLGA was used to compute generation probabilities for all TCRbeta clonotypes that the gDNA method yielded from a handful of donors. Here the immuneACCESS table is served through TCRdb, limited to in-frame sequences with V and J called. Missing clones are a known gap in these copies; in checked studies unresolved V genes cover under half, and the rest lacks a known reason. The V and J calls and clone size were taken over from that table, and D and trimming were inferred from the DNA. The sample table records roughly 2.2 million clones; less than 95% of these occur just once. 0.3% to 0.4% of the sample goes to the ten largest clones.

This clone was picked up one time. No antigen is known for it. Per-nucleotide qualities are absent, and no much larger clonotype sits a single base away. The sample comprised naive CD4+ T cells from PBMCs. The sample's cell subset or site label is to be understood as: CD45RA+ positively selected. This receptor was identified in a man between 18 and 29 years old in good health. Some clones in this sample may be carry-over from other donors' samples.

The CDR3 region has the sequence CASSPRLAEPNEQYF. In nucleotide form, the sequence is TGTGCCAGCAGCCCCCGACTAGCGGAGCCCAACGAGCAGTACTTC. Rearrangement joined TRBV13 to TRBJ2-7, with 9 middle bases fitting TRBD2. The CDR3 runs 15 amino acids, cysteine and phenylalanine included. The CDR3 DNA has 45 bases and is translated from base 1. CDR1 and CDR2 are drawn from the germline V gene (reference sequence): PRHDT, FYEKMQ. Here V drops 5 bases and J drops 5 bases, and the junction holds 10 bases not matched to any gene. This CDR3, with the reference TRBV13 and TRBJ2-7 proteins standing in past its ends, gives the full variable domain AAGVIQSPRHLIKEKRETATLKCYPIPRHDTVYWYQQGPGQDPQFLISFYEKMQSDKGSIPDRFSAQQFSDYHSELNMSSLELGDSALYFCASSPRLAEPNEQYFGPGTRLTVT.